Described below is a single TCR beta chain sequence and its context. There is no known antigen for this receptor. No base qualities exist here, and no much larger clone lies one base off it. The CDR3 sequence holds 15 residues, the cysteine and phenylalanine included. The CDR3 DNA has 45 bases and is translated from base 1. Per the germline V gene (reference sequence), LNHDA is the CDR1 and SQIVND is the CDR2. Trimming at the junction amounts to 10 bases on V and 7 bases on J, and the germline ends lie 23 bases apart. TCRbeta CDR3 regions were amplified from genomic DNA using the immunoSEQ Assay, a bias-controlled multiplex PCR. As for the original processing: The number of nucleated cells in each sample was estimated by amplification of reference gene primers within the assay. To quantify the absolute abundance of each unique TCRbeta CDR3 rearrangement, sequence reads were collapsed and filtered. For each sample, productive Simpson clonality was calculated as the square root of Simpson's diversity index over productive rearrangements. Not all clones reach the TCRdb copy of this immuneACCESS table, which keeps in-frame sequences only. Checked studies attribute under half of the gap to unresolved V genes and leave the rest unexplained. V, J and clone size are taken as reported in that table, and D and trimming were inferred from the DNA itself. The sample table holds approximately 59,000 clones, of which more than 80% were seen once. The ten largest clones add up to over 15% of the sample.

The sample belongs to a study of blood T cell repertoires in COVID-19 (dated by TCRdb to between 2020 and 2021). Regarding the study in general: Samples from collaborators originated in the United States, Italy and Spain and spanned both the acute and convalescent phases of COVID-19. The samples were drawn from two sources: the first 160 participants of the ongoing ImmuneRACE study, and 1,000 to 1,500 subjects contributed by 6 global collaborators. Subjects who had been exposed to COVID-19, were actively infected with it, or had recovered from it provided the deeply sampled blood TCRbeta repertoires that made up the dataset. The prospective study material was composed of cDNA or gDNA derived from T cells, B-cell-depleted T cells, or PBMCs. Where available, HLA class I and class II types were taken from metadata supplied by the sample provider and were not determined by assay-based typing. The sample metadata nearly always contained a de-identified subject ID, COVID-19 status, age in years and sex. A freely available public database, intended as a resource for researchers studying the immune response to SARS-CoV-2, is where the repertoires were released. General study outcomes and caveats: Clinical and demographic metadata were provided uncurated, with the amount varying by source and participant.

Each collaborating institution followed its own protocols to collect whole blood in K2EDTA tubes. For TCRbeta analysis, collaborator samples were shipped as frozen whole blood, as isolated PBMCs, or as DNA extracted from either sample type. The rearranged segments are TRBV19 and TRBJ2-1; matching of 6 bases hints at TRBD2 as the D gene. Sequencing was carried out using peripheral blood. This clonotype originated in a human donor in a cohort sampled during active COVID-19. The CDR3 is CATRRRDWGLNEQFF. The nucleotides are TGTGCCACCCGGCGGAGGGATTGGGGTTTGAATGAGCAGTTCTTC.